This TCR beta chain came from a study of blood T cells in healthy people across ages. Findings and caveats of the study: The study found more naive CD4+ cells and higher diversity in long-lived than aged donors. Diversity figures based on one million T cells were deemed too low.

This clonotype has a handful of counts. The antigen remains unidentified. The germline gives CDR1 MNHEY, CDR2 SVGEGT. The CDR3 has 12 amino acids. V lost 7 bases and J lost 5; bases outside the gene matches: 3. Primed by a sample-barcoded 5' primer and a J-beta primer mix, a second PCR proceeded for roughly 7 to 11 cycles. TCRdb reanalysed the 5' RACE reads using MiXCR and keeps one entry per CDR3 protein. The sample contains 850,000 to 1,000,000 distinct CDR3 sequences, roughly 50% of which appear only once. This TCR came from a man aged 30 to 39 in good health. Sequencing was carried out using blood. V is TRBV6-2 or TRBV6-3 and J is TRBJ1-1, with 8 bases that match TRBD1. This chain's CDR3 is CASIDRGTEAFF. CDR3 bases: TGTGCCAGCATCGACAGGGGAACTGAAGCTTTCTTT.